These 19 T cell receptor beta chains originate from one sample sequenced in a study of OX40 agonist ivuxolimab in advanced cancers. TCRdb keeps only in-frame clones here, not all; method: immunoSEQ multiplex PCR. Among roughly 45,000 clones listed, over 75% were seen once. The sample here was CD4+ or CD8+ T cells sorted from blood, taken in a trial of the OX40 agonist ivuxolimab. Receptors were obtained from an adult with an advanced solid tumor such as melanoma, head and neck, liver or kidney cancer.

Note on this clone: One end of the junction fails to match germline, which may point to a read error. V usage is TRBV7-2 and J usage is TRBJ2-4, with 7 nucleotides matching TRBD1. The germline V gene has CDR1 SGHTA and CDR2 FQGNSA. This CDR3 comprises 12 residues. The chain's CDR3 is CASSLGQYIEYF. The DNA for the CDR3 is TGTGCCAGCAGCTTGGGACAGTACATTGAGTACTTC.

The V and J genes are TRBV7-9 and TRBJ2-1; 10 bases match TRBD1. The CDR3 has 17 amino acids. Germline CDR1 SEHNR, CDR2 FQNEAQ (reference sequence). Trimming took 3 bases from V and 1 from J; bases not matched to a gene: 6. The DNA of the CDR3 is TGTGCCAGCAGCTTGGGACAGGGGACGAGTTCCTACAATGAGCAGTTCTTC. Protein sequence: CASSLGQGTSSYNEQFF.

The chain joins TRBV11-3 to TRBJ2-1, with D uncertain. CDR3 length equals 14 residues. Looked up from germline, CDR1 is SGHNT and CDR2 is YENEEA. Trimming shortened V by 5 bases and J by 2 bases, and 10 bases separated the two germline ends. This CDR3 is CASSESAAYNEQFF. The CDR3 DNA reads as TGTGCCAGCAGCGAAAGCGCCGCCTACAATGAGCAGTTCTTC.

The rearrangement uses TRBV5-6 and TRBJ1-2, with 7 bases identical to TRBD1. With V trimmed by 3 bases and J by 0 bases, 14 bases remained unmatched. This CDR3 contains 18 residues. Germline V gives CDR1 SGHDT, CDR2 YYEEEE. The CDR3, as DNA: TGTGCCAGCAGCTCAATAGGGGGCATTGCAACCTCTAACTATGGCTACACCTTC. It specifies CASSSIGGIATSNYGYTF.

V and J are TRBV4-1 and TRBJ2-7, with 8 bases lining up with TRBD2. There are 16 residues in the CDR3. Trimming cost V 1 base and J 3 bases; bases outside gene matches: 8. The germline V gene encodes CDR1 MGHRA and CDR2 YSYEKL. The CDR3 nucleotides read TGCGCCAGCAGCCAAGGGGAGGGACTAGGGCACTACGAGCAGTACTTC. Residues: CASSQGEGLGHYEQYF.

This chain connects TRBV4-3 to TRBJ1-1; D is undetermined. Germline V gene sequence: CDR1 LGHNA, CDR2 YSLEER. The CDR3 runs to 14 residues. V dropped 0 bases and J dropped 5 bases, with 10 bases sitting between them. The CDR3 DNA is TGCGCCAGCAGCCAAGATTTTTACGGGACTGAAGCTTTCTTT. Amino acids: CASSQDFYGTEAFF.

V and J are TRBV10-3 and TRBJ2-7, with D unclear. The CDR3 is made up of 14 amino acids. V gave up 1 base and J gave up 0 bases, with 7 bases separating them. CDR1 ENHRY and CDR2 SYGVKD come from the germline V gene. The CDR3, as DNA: TGTGCCATCAGTGAGTTGGATAGCTCCTACGAGCAGTACTTC. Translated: CAISELDSSYEQYF.

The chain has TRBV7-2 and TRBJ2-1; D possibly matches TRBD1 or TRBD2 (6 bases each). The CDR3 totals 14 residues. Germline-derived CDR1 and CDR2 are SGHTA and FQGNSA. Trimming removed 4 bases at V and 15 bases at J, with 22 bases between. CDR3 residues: CASSSRGVREGGFF. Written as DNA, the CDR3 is TGTGCCAGCAGCTCAAGGGGCGTGCGGGAAGGGGGGTTCTTC.

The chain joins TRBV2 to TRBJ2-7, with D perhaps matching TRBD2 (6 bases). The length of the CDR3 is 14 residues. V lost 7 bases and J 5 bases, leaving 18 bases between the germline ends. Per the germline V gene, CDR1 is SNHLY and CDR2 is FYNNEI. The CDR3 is CASNLVAEGNEQYF. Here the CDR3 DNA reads TGTGCCAGCAACCTTGTAGCGGAAGGGAACGAGCAGTACTTC.

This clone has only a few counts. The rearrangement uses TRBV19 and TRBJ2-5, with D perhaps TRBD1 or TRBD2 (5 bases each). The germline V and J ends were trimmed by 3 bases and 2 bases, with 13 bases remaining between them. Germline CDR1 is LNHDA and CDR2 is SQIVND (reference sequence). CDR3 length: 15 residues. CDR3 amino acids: CASSMGSGPQETQYF. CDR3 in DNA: TGTGCCAGTAGTATGGGGTCGGGGCCTCAAGAGACCCAGTACTTC.

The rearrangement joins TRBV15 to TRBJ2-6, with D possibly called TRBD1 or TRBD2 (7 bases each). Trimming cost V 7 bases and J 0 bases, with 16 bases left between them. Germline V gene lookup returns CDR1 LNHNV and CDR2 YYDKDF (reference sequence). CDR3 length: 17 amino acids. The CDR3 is CATTGGQFISGANVLTF. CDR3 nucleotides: TGTGCCACCACGGGGGGACAGTTCATCTCTGGGGCCAACGTCCTGACTTTC.

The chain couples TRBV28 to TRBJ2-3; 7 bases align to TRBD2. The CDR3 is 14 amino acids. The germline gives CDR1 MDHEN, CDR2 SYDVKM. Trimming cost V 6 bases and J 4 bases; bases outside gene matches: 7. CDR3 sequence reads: CASSLAAGADTQYF. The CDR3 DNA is TGTGCCAGCAGCCTGGCGGCGGGAGCAGATACGCAGTATTTT.

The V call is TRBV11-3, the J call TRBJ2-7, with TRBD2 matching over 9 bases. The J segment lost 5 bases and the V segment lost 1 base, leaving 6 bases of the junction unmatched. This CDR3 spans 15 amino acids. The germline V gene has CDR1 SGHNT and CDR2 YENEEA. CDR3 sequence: CASSLVPGLANEQYF. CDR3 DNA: TGTGCCAGCAGCTTAGTGCCGGGACTAGCCAACGAGCAGTACTTC.

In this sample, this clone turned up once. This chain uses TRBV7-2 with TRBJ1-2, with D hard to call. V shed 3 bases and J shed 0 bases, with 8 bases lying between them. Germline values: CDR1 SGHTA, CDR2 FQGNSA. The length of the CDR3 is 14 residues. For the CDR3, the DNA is TGTGCCAGCAGCTTGGGCTCCCCTAACTATGGCTACACCTTC. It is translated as CASSLGSPNYGYTF.

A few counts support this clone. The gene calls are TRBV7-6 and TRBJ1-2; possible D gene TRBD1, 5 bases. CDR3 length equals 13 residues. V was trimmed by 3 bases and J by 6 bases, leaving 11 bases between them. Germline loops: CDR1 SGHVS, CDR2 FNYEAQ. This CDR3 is CASSFWLGDGYTF. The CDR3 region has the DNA TGTGCCAGCAGCTTCTGGTTGGGGGATGGCTACACCTTC.

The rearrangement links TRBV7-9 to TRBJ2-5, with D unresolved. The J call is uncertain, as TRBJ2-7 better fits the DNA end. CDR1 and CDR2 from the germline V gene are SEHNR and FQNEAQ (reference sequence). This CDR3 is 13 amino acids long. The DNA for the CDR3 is TGTGCCAGCAGCTTTGTCAGCACCTACGAGCAGTACTTC. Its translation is CASSFVSTYEQYF.

The chain's CDR3 is CASRILGGPYYEQYF. The DNA for the CDR3 is TGTGCCAGCAGGATCCTGGGGGGGCCATATTACGAGCAGTACTTC. The gene calls are TRBV6-6 and TRBJ2-7; D perhaps matches TRBD2 (7 bases). This CDR3 has 15 residues. The germline gives CDR1 MNHNY, CDR2 SVGAGI (reference sequence). Trimming stripped 6 bases from V and 4 bases from J, with 19 bases between.

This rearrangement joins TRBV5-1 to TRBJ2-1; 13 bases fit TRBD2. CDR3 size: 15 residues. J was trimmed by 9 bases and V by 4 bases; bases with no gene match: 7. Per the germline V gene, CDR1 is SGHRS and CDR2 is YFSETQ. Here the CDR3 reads CASSDGLAGDGEQFF. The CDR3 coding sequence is TGCGCCAGCAGCGATGGACTAGCGGGAGATGGTGAGCAGTTCTTC.

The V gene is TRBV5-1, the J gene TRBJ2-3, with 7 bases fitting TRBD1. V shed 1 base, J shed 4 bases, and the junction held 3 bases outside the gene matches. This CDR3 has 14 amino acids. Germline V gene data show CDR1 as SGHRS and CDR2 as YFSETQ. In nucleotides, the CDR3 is TGCGCCAGCAGCTTGTGGCAGGGGGCAGATACGCAGTATTTT. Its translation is CASSLWQGADTQYF.